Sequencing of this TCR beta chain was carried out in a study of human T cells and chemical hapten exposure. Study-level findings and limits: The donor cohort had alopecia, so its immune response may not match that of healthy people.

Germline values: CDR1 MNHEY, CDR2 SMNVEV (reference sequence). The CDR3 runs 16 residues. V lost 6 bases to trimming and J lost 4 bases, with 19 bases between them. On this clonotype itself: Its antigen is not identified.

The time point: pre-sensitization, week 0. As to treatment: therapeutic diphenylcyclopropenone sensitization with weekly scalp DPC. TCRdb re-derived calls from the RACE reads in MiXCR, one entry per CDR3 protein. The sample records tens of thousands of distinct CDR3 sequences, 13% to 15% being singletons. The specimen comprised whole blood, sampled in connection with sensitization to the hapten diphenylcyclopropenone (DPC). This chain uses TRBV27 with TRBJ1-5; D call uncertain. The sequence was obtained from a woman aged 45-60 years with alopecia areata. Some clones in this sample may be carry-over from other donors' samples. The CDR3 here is CASRLETDGLNQPQHF. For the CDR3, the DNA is TGTGCCAGCAGACTAGAAACAGATGGCTTAAATCAGCCCCAGCATTTT.